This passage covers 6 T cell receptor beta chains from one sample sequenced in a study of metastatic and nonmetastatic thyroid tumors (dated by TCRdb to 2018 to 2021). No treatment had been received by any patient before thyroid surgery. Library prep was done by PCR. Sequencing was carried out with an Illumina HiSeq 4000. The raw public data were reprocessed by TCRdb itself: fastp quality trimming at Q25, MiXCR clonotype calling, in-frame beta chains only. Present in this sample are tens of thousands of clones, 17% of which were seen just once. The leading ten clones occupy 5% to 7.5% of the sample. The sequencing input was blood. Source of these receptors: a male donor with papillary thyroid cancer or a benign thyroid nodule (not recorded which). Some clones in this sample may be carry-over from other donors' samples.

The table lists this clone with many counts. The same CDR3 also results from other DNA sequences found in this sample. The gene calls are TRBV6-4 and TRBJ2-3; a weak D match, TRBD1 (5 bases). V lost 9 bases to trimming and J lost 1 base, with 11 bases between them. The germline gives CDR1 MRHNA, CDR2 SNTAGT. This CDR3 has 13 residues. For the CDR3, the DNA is TGTGCCAGTAGTCAACAGGGCACAGATACGCAGTATTTT. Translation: CASSQQGTDTQYF.

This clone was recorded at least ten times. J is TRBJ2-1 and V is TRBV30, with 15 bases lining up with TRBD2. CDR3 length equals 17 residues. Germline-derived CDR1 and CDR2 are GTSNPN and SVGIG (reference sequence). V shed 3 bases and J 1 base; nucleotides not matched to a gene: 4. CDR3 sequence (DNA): TGTGCCTGGAGCCGCGGGACTAGCGGGAGGTCCTACAATGAGCAGTTCTTC. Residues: CAWSRGTSGRSYNEQFF.

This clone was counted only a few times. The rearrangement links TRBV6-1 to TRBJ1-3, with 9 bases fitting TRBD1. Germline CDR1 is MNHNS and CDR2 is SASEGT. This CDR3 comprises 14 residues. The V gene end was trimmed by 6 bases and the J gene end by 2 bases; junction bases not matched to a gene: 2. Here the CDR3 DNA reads TGTGCCAGCAGGAACAGGGGGCCTGGAAACACCATATATTTT. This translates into CASRNRGPGNTIYF.

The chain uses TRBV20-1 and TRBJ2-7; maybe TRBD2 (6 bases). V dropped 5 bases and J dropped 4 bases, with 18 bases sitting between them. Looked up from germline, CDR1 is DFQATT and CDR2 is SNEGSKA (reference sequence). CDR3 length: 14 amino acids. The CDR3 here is CSAEDGGGLYEQYF. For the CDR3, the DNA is TGCAGTGCTGAGGACGGGGGAGGACTTTACGAGCAGTACTTC.

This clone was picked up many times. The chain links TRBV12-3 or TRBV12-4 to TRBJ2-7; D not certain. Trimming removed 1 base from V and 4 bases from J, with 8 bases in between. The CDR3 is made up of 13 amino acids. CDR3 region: CASSLGQEYEQYF. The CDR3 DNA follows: TGTGCCAGCAGTTTAGGCCAGGAATACGAGCAGTACTTC.

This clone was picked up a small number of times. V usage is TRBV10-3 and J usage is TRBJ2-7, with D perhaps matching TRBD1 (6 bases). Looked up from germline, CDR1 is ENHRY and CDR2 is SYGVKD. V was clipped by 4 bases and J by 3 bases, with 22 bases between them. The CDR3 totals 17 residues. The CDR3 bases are TGTGCCATCAGTGCCCCGGAGACAGGTGGAAACTGCTACGAGCAGTACTTC. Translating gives CAISAPETGGNCYEQYF.